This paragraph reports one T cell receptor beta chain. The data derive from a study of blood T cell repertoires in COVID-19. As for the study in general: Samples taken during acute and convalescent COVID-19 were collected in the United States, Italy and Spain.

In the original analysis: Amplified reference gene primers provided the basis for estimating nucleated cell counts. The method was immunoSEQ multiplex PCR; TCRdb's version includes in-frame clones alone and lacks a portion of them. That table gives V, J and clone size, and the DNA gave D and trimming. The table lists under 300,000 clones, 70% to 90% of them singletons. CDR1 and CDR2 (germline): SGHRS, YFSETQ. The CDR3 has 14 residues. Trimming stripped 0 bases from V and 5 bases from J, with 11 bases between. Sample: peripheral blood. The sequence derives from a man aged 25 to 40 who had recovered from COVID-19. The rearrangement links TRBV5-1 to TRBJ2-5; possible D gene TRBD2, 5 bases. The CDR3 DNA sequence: TGCGCCAGCAGCTTGGCCCGGCCGGGGGAGACCCAGTACTTC. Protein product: CASSLARPGETQYF. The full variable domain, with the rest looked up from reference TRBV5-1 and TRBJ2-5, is KAGVTQTPRYLIKTRGQQVTLSCSPISGHRSVSWYQQTPGQGLQFLFEYFSETQRNKGNFPGRFSGRQFSNSRSEMNVSTLELGDSALYLCASSLARPGETQYFGPGTRLLVL.